The 24 T cell receptor beta chains reported below all come from one sample, sequenced in a study of shared clonotypes between healthy human individuals. TCRdb keeps only in-frame clones here, not all; method: immunoSEQ multiplex PCR. This table holds about 380,000 clones, 96% found once. The sequencing sample was made of memory CD8+ T cells sorted from blood. The sample's subset: CD45RO+ cells pooled with CCR7-negative TemRA cells. The origin of the receptors is a young man in good health.

The V gene is TRBV6-5, the J gene TRBJ2-7, with TRBD1 matching 7 bases. Germline trimming cut 5 bases from V and 6 bases from J; bases unmatched to any gene: 7. From germline, CDR1 is MNHEY and CDR2 SVGAGI. CDR3 length: 13 residues. This CDR3 reads CASSRTRGTEQYF. DNA of the CDR3: TGTGCCAGCAGTCGGACCAGGGGGACCGAGCAGTACTTC.

The chain links TRBV28 to TRBJ2-6; TRBD1 or TRBD2 may be the D gene (7 bases each). The CDR3 covers 15 residues. CDR1 and CDR2 (germline): MDHEN, SYDVKM. The CDR3 coding sequence is TGTGGAGCGGGACAGCAATCTTCTGGGGCCAACGTCCTGACTTTC. The encoded protein is CGAGQQSSGANVLTF.

This chain connects TRBV5-4 to TRBJ2-5; D is perhaps TRBD2 (5 bases). The V gene lost 4 bases and the J gene lost 1 base, with 14 bases spanning the gap. The CDR3 is 15 amino acids. Germline CDR1 is SGHNT and CDR2 is YYREEE (reference sequence). CDR3: CASSQLGGPQETQYF. DNA for the CDR3: TGTGCCAGCAGCCAATTGGGCGGGCCCCAAGAGACCCAGTACTTC.

The chain couples TRBV27 to TRBJ2-7, with D tentatively TRBD2 (6 bases). The CDR3 totals 14 residues. Trimming removed 5 bases from V and 0 bases from J, with 11 bases in between. Per the germline V gene, CDR1 is MNHEY and CDR2 is SMNVEV (reference sequence). The CDR3 DNA reads as TGTGCCAGCAGTCCCGGGACTGCCTCCTACGAGCAGTACTTC. Protein: CASSPGTASYEQYF.

The chain employs TRBV28 and TRBJ1-1; 7 positions match TRBD1. The V and J ends lost 6 bases and 1 base, in that order; junction bases with no gene match: 5. The CDR3 runs 14 residues. Germline loops: CDR1 MDHEN, CDR2 SYDVKM. As DNA, the CDR3 is TGTGCCAGCAGACCGGGACAGACGAACACTGAAGCTTTCTTT. Translating it yields CASRPGQTNTEAFF.

CDR3 amino acids: CASSEQNYEQYF. The CDR3 coding sequence is TGTGCCAGCAGTGAACAAAACTACGAGCAGTACTTC. This sequence joins TRBV6-1 and TRBJ2-7; D gene uncertain. Trimming removed 2 bases from V and 3 bases from J, with 5 bases in between. Germline V CDR1 and CDR2: MNHNS, SASEGT. CDR3 length equals 12 residues.

The chain is built from TRBV6-5 and TRBJ1-5; 8 positions agree with TRBD1. J was trimmed by 8 bases and V by 6 bases; bases with no gene match: 12. CDR3 length: 15 amino acids. Germline-derived CDR1 and CDR2 are MNHEY and SVGAGI. The CDR3 loop reads CASSPAGGEVEPQHF. CDR3 coding DNA: TGTGCCAGCAGCCCGGCAGGGGGCGAGGTGGAGCCCCAGCATTTT.

The V call is TRBV7-2, the J call TRBJ2-1; tentatively, D is TRBD1 or TRBD2 (5 bases each). Germline CDR1 and CDR2: SGHTA and FQGNSA. Trimming pared 4 bases from V and 2 bases from J, leaving 18 bases between. This CDR3 has 17 residues. The CDR3 nucleotides read TGTGCCAGCAGCTATTCTCGGTATGGGGGAACCTACAATGAGCAGTTCTTC. It translates to CASSYSRYGGTYNEQFF.

The CDR3 coding sequence is TGTGCCAGCAGTTGGCCGGGACATCTCACCGGGGAGCTGTTTTTT. It yields the protein CASSWPGHLTGELFF. The chain employs TRBV28 and TRBJ2-2; the D gene is possibly TRBD1 (6 bases). Germline V gene data show CDR1 as MDHEN and CDR2 as SYDVKM. Trimming cost V 4 bases and J 4 bases, with 13 bases left between them. This CDR3 contains 15 residues.

The table lists this clone with a few counts. The chain uses TRBV29-1 and TRBJ2-3; a possible D gene is TRBD1 (5 bases). Between the trimmed V and J ends, which lost 0 bases and 1 base, there was a span of 5 bases. Looked up from germline, CDR1 is SQVTM and CDR2 is ANQGSEA. This CDR3 is built from 13 residues. CDR3: CSVEDRGTDTQYF. The DNA of the CDR3 is TGCAGCGTTGAAGACAGGGGCACAGATACGCAGTATTTT.

This chain uses TRBV28 with TRBJ2-7; 11 nucleotides line up with TRBD2. CDR3 size: 13 residues. Germline CDR1 MDHEN, CDR2 SYDVKM. V gave up 7 bases and J gave up 5 bases; unmatched junction bases: 4. CDR3 nucleotides: TGTGCCAGCAAACTAGCGGGAGCGGACGAGCAGTACTTC. Its protein is CASKLAGADEQYF.

J is TRBJ2-3 and V is TRBV4-2; D possibly uses TRBD1 or TRBD2 (6 bases each). This CDR3 has 15 amino acids. Germline loops: CDR1 LGHNA, CDR2 YNFKEQ. V was clipped by 6 bases and J by 1 base, with 14 bases between them. CDR3 loop: CASRYSEGGTDTQYF. CDR3 sequence (DNA): TGTGCCAGCAGATACTCGGAGGGGGGCACAGATACGCAGTATTTT.

CDR3 amino acids: CASSLGIWSDNEQFF. The CDR3 nucleotides read TGTGCCAGCAGCTTAGGAATCTGGTCAGACAATGAGCAGTTCTTC. This chain links TRBV11-2 with TRBJ2-1; no reliable D call. With 1 base removed from V and 5 bases from J, the gap between germline ends came to 12 bases. CDR1 is SGHAT, CDR2 FQNNGV, per germline. This CDR3 comprises 15 residues.

This sequence joins TRBV10-1 and TRBJ2-1; D is possibly TRBD1 (6 bases). Germline CDR1 and CDR2: WNHNN and SYGVQD (reference sequence). This CDR3 has 17 amino acids. Deletions cut 2 bases from V and 1 base from J, with 15 bases between. The chain's CDR3 is CASSEEGVPNSYNEQFF. The CDR3 bases are TGCGCCAGCAGTGAGGAGGGGGTGCCCAATTCCTACAATGAGCAGTTCTTC.

The V and J genes are TRBV2 and TRBJ2-7, with D hard to call. The CDR3 loop spans 12 amino acids. Germline CDR1 reads SNHLY; CDR2 reads FYNNEI. Trimming cost V 6 bases and J 3 bases, with 9 bases left between them. CDR3 sequence reads: CASRLTLYEQYF. The DNA of the CDR3 is TGTGCCAGCAGGTTGACTCTCTACGAGCAGTACTTC. The full variable domain, in which reference TRBV2 and TRBJ2-7 provide the parts outside the CDR3, is EPEVTQTPSHQVTQMGQEVILRCVPISNHLYFYWYRQILGQKVEFLVSFYNNEISEKSEIFDDQFSVERPDGSNFTLKIRSTKLEDSAMYFCASRLTLYEQYFGPGTRLTVT.

This CDR3 is CASSLVGLALDTQYF. The CDR3 coding sequence is TGTGCCAGCAGCTTAGTAGGGCTAGCGTTAGATACGCAGTATTTT. The chain recombines TRBV11-2 with TRBJ2-3, with a possible D match to TRBD2 (6 bases). This CDR3 spans 15 amino acids. Germline CDR1 and CDR2: SGHAT and FQNNGV. V lost 1 base to trimming and J lost 5 bases, with 13 bases between them.

CDR3 residues: CASSELGEASNTEAFF. In nucleotides, the CDR3 is TGTGCCAGCAGTGAATTGGGGGAAGCCTCGAACACTGAAGCTTTCTTT. V is TRBV25-1 and J is TRBJ1-1; D possibly corresponds to TRBD1 (5 bases). V was cut by 1 base and J by 1 base, with 13 bases left in between. CDR1 is MGHDK and CDR2 is SYGVNS in the germline V gene. This CDR3 contains 16 residues.

This clone was detected once. J is TRBJ1-4 and V is TRBV6-6, with 7 positions matching TRBD1. CDR1 and CDR2 (germline): MNHNY, SVGAGI (reference sequence). The CDR3 is 16 amino acids. J was trimmed by 4 bases and V by 10 bases; bases with no gene match: 15. DNA of the CDR3: TGTGCCACCCAATTCAGGGGGTATCATGATAATGAAAAACTGTTTTTT. Translation gives CATQFRGYHDNEKLFF.

The chain joins TRBV28 to TRBJ2-1; TRBD2 agrees at 13 bases. Germline CDR1 MDHEN, CDR2 SYDVKM. The CDR3 totals 16 residues. After removal of 6 bases from V and 9 bases from J, the junction contained 11 bases not matched to a gene. The CDR3 protein is CASSPRRLAGGGEQFF. The CDR3 DNA reads TGTGCCAGCAGCCCCCGAAGACTAGCGGGAGGTGGTGAGCAGTTCTTC.

On this clone itself: Other nucleotide sequences in the sample specify the same CDR3. This chain links TRBV2 with TRBJ2-7; D remains unclear. The V gene lost 6 bases and the J gene lost 3 bases, with 6 bases spanning the gap. Germline V gene data show CDR1 as SNHLY and CDR2 as FYNNEI. The CDR3 spans 11 residues. The CDR3 DNA reads as TGTGCCAGCAGCGCAAACTACGAGCAGTACTTC. Residues: CASSANYEQYF. The full variable domain, completed using reference TRBV2 and TRBJ2-7, is EPEVTQTPSHQVTQMGQEVILRCVPISNHLYFYWYRQILGQKVEFLVSFYNNEISEKSEIFDDQFSVERPDGSNFTLKIRSTKLEDSAMYFCASSANYEQYFGPGTRLTVT.

The genes are TRBV6-4 and TRBJ2-6, with unresolved D. The CDR3 spans 16 residues. Deletions cut 6 bases from V and 0 bases from J, with 12 bases between. Germline CDR1 reads MRHNA; CDR2 reads SNTAGT. The CDR3 DNA reads TGTGCCAGCAGCCCCCGGGCGGTCTCTGGGGCCAACGTCCTGACTTTC. Encoded protein: CASSPRAVSGANVLTF.

This clone was counted once. The J gene is TRBJ2-7, the V gene TRBV27; D gene ambiguous. V dropped 4 bases and J dropped 3 bases, with 7 bases sitting between them. This CDR3 contains 12 residues. Germline V gene lookup returns CDR1 MNHEY and CDR2 SMNVEV (reference sequence). The CDR3, as DNA: TGTGCCAGCAGTTATTACGGCTACGAGCAGTACTTC. Translating gives CASSYYGYEQYF.

The chain uses TRBV28 and TRBJ2-7; the D is unclear. This CDR3 spans 15 amino acids. V lost 7 bases, J lost 0 bases, and 16 bases lay in between. Germline CDR1 MDHEN, CDR2 SYDVKM. The CDR3 sequence: CASTRDQVSSYEQYF. Written as DNA, the CDR3 is TGTGCCAGCACCCGAGACCAGGTGAGCTCCTACGAGCAGTACTTC. Full variable domain (missing parts from reference TRBV28 and TRBJ2-7): DVKVTQSSRYLVKRTGEKVFLECVQDMDHENMFWYRQDPGLGLRLIYFSYDVKMKEKGDIPEGYSVSREKKERFSLILESASTNQTSMYLCASTRDQVSSYEQYFGPGTRLTVT.

The chain joins TRBV11-2 to TRBJ1-1; D uncertain. From germline, CDR1 is SGHAT and CDR2 FQNNGV. With 1 base removed from V and 3 bases from J, the gap between germline ends came to 6 bases. CDR3 length: 13 amino acids. CDR3 sequence: CASSLGGHTEAFF. The CDR3 DNA reads TGTGCCAGCAGCTTAGGTGGGCACACTGAAGCTTTCTTT.